This record covers a single T cell receptor beta chain. Its antigen is currently unknown. The data were obtained in a study of blood T cells in healthy people across ages. General study results and limits: Shifts in expanded clonotypes may have been confounded by donor CMV status, which was unknown.

The second PCR ran about 6 to 12 cycles with a sample-barcoded 5' primer and J-beta primers. MiXCR was run by TCRdb on the 5' RACE reads, yielding one entry per CDR3 protein. The table includes roughly 1,500,000 distinct CDR3 sequences, around 36% detected once. Healthy Caucasians from Russia aged about 6 to 90 served as donors. Total RNA, at least 5 micrograms per sample, came from PBMCs. CDR3 length: 14 residues. Per the germline V gene, CDR1 is GTSNPN and CDR2 is SVGIG (reference sequence). The V end was cut by 0 bases, the J end by 2 bases, with 7 bases between. This TCR was sampled from a woman younger than 45 in good health. The specimen was blood. The genes are TRBV30 and TRBJ1-4, with a weak D call TRBD1 (5 bases). CDR3 sequence (DNA): TGTGCCTGGAGTGTAGGGGTGACTAATGAAAAACTGTTTTTT. The encoded protein is CAWSVGVTNEKLFF.